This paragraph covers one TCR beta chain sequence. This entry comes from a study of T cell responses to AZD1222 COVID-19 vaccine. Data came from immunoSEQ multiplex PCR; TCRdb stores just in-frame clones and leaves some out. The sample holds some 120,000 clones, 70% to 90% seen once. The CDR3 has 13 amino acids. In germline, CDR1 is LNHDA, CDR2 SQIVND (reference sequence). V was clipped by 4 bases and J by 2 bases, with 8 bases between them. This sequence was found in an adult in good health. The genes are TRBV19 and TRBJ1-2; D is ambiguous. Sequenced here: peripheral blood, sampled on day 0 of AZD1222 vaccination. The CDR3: CASSKTENYGYTF. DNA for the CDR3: TGTGCCAGTAGTAAGACCGAAAACTATGGCTACACCTTC.